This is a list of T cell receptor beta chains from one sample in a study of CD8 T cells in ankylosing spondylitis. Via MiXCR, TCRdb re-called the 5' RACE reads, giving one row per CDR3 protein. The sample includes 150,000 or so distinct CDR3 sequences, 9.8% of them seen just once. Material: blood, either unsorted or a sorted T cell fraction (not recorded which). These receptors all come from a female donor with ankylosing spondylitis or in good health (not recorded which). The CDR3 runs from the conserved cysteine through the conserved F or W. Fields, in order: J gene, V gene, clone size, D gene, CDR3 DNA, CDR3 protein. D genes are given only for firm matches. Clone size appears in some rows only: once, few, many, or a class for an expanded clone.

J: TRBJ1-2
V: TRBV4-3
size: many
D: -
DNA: TGCGCCAGCAGCCAAGGACCCGGGTCAGGAACGCTCTATGGCTACACCTTC
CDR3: CASSQGPGSGTLYGYTF

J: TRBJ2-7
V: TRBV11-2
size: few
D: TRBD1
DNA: TGTGCCAGCAGCCCCAGCACCGGGACAGGGGTCCACGAGCAGTACTTC
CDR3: CASSPSTGTGVHEQYF

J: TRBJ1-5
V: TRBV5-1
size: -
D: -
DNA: TGCGCCAGCAGCTTGGAAGGTCTGGATAGCAATCAGCCCCAGCATTTT
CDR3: CASSLEGLDSNQPQHF

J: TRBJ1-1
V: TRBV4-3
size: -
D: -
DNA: TGCGCCAGCAGCCAGGCCTTAGGGGGAGGCCCTGAAGCTTTCTTT
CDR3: CASSQALGGGPEAFF

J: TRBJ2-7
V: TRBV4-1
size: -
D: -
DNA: TGCGCCAGCAGCCAAGAGCGGCTGCACGAGCAGTACTTC
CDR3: CASSQERLHEQYF

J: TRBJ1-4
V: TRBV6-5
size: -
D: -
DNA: TGTGCCAGCAGTTACATGGCAGGGGCTAATGAAAAACTGTTTTTT
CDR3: CASSYMAGANEKLFF

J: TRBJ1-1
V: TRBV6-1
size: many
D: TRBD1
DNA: TGTGCCAGCAGCCCTTACCCCGGACAGGGGAAGACTGAAGCTTTCTTT
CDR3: CASSPYPGQGKTEAFF

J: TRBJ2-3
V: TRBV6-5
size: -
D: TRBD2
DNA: TGTGCCAGCAGTTACTTTGCGGGAGACGCAGATACGCAGTATTTT
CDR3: CASSYFAGDADTQYF

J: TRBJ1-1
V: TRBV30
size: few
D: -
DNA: TGTGCCTGGAGTTGGACAAGGCGGACTGAAGCTTTCTTT
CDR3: CAWSWTRRTEAFF

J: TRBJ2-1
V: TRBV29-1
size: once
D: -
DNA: TGCAGCGTTGAGGACTCCTACAATGAGCAGTTCTTC
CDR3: CSVEDSYNEQFF

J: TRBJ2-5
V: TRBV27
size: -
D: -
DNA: TGTGCCAGCAGTCCGGGGGTGGGAGAGACCCAGTACTTC
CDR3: CASSPGVGETQYF

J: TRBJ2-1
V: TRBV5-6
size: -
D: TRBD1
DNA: TGTGCCAGCAGCCCCGGGACAGACTATTACAATGAGCAGTTCTTC
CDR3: CASSPGTDYYNEQFF

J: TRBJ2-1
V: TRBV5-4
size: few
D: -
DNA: TGTGCCAGCAGCTCCTCAGGGATTCCGAATGAGCAGTTCTTC
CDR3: CASSSSGIPNEQFF

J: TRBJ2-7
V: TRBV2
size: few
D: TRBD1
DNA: TGTGCCAGCAGGGGACAGGAGGTCTACGAGCAGTACTTC
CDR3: CASRGQEVYEQYF

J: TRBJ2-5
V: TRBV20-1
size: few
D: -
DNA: TGCAGTGCTAGAGTCGGCGAGGGGAGGGAGACCCAGTACTTC
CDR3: CSARVGEGRETQYF

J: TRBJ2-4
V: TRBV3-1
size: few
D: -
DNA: TGTGCCAGCAGCCTATCTTCCAAAAACATTCAGTACTTC
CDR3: CASSLSSKNIQYF

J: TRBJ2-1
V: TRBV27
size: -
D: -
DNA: TGTGCCAGCAGTTTCGGCGACCATGAGCAGTTCTTC
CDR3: CASSFGDHEQFF

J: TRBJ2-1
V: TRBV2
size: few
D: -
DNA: TGTGCCAGCATTCGACTTGAGCAGTTCTTC
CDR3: CASIRLEQFF

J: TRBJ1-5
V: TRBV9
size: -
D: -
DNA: TGTGCCAGCGGTCCGAGCAATCAGCCCCAGCATTTT
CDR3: CASGPSNQPQHF

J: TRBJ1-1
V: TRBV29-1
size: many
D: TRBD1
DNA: TGCAGCGTCCTGCCAATCGACAGGGAGGATAAAGCTTTCTTT
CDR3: CSVLPIDREDKAFF

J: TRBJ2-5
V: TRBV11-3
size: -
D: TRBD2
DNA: TGTGCCAGCAGCCCACGAGATGGGGGGGGAGAGACCCAGTACTTC
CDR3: CASSPRDGGGETQYF

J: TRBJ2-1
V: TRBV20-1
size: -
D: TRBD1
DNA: TGCAGTGCTAGATCCCAAGGGACAGGGGGGAATGAGCAGTTCTTC
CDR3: CSARSQGTGGNEQFF

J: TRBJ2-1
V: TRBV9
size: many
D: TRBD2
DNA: TGTGCCAGCAGCGTTCGGTCCTCCTTAGCGGGTACCAACAATGAGCAGTTCTTC
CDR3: CASSVRSSLAGTNNEQFF

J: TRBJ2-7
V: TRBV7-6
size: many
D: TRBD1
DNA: TGTGCCAGCAGCTTGACAGGGGACGAGCAGTACTTC
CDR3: CASSLTGDEQYF

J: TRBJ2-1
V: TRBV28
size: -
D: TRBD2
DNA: TGTGCCAGCAGTTTAGAGCGACTAGCGGATTACAATGAGCAGTTCTTC
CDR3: CASSLERLADYNEQFF